These 27 T cell receptor beta chains came from one sample sequenced in a study of STAT5B mutations in CD4+ large granular lymphocyte leukemia. TCRdb's table, derived via immunoSEQ multiplex PCR, lists solely in-frame clones and lacks some. Seen here are fewer than 35,000 clones, approximately 88% observed once, and the top ten hold approximately 0.97%. Sequencing input: CD4+ T cells from blood buffy coats. The receptors were gathered from a human donor in good health.

The chain employs TRBV19 and TRBJ1-3, with 10 bases fitting TRBD1. V was clipped by 5 bases and J by 5 bases; unmatched bases: 9. Germline assignment: CDR1 LNHDA and CDR2 SQIVND (reference sequence). The CDR3 covers 16 residues. CDR3 amino acids: CASSVPRDRGRNTIYF. CDR3 DNA: TGTGCCAGTAGTGTGCCTCGGGACAGGGGCCGAAACACCATATATTTT.

The V and J genes are TRBV5-1 and TRBJ1-4; 9 bases are shared with TRBD1. The V gene's germline CDR1 is SGHRS and CDR2 YFSETQ. V trimming: 3 bases; J trimming: 10 bases; junction bases outside the gene matches: 10. CDR3 length equals 15 residues. The CDR3: CASSSMPGQGGKLFF. CDR3 nucleotide sequence: TGCGCCAGCAGCTCCATGCCGGGACAGGGAGGAAAACTGTTTTTT.

The chain recombines TRBV19 with TRBJ1-1; 7 positions agree with TRBD1. This CDR3 comprises 13 residues. The germline V gene has CDR1 LNHDA and CDR2 SQIVND (reference sequence). The V segment lost 5 bases and the J segment 5 bases; nucleotides outside the gene matches: 5. CDR3 coding DNA: TGTGCCAGTAGTGTACAGGGGAGTACTGAAGCTTTCTTT. Its protein is CASSVQGSTEAFF.

This chain links TRBV5-1 with TRBJ2-7; D not resolved. Germline-derived CDR1 and CDR2 are SGHRS and YFSETQ. The V end was cut by 7 bases, the J end by 2 bases, with 7 bases between. The CDR3 has 11 residues. The DNA for the CDR3 is TGCGCCAGCGGTGATGCCTACGAGCAGTACTTC. Protein sequence: CASGDAYEQYF.

The J gene is TRBJ1-2, the V gene TRBV19; D ambiguous. Germline CDR1 reads LNHDA; CDR2 reads SQIVND (reference sequence). Between the trimmed V and J ends, which lost 3 bases and 8 bases, there was a span of 7 bases. The CDR3 sequence is 11 residues long. CDR3 sequence reads: CASSMFGGYTF. The CDR3, as DNA: TGTGCCAGTAGTATGTTCGGCGGCTACACCTTC.

This chain links TRBV5-4 with TRBJ2-3; TRBD2 agrees at 8 bases. Per the germline V gene, CDR1 is SGHNT and CDR2 is YYREEE (reference sequence). There are 18 residues in the CDR3. The junction had 17 bases not matched to a gene; V was cut back by 2 bases and J by 6 bases. The CDR3 spells CASSLRLTGRAGPDTQYF. The CDR3 bases are TGTGCCAGCAGCTTAAGATTGACCGGGAGGGCCGGGCCGGATACGCAGTATTTT.

V and J are TRBV6-1 and TRBJ2-4; D possibly corresponds to TRBD1 (5 bases). Germline V gene data show CDR1 as MNHNS and CDR2 as SASEGT. The CDR3 covers 12 residues. Trimming shortened V by 6 bases and J by 6 bases, and 9 bases separated the two germline ends. CDR3 in DNA: TGTGCCAGCAGCTTAACAGGAAACATTCAGTACTTC. It yields the protein CASSLTGNIQYF.

The chain has TRBV7-2 and TRBJ2-7, with 12 bases aligning to TRBD1. CDR3 length: 14 amino acids. Germline loops: CDR1 SGHTA, CDR2 FQGNSA. V trimming: 5 bases; J trimming: 6 bases; junction bases outside the gene matches: 5. The CDR3 region is CASSRPGQGAEQYF. CDR3 DNA: TGTGCCAGCAGCCGTCCGGGACAGGGGGCCGAGCAGTACTTC.

The chain recombines TRBV6-4 with TRBJ1-2; no reliable D call. CDR3 length: 13 residues. Per germline, CDR1 MRHNA and CDR2 SNTAGT. V shed 2 bases and J shed 4 bases, with 8 bases lying between them. In DNA form, the CDR3 reads TGTGCCAGCAGTGACCAGTACGGCTATGGCTACACCTTC. It codes for CASSDQYGYGYTF.

The chain is built from TRBV4-3 and TRBJ2-2, with a weak D call TRBD1 (5 bases). V was cut by 0 bases and J by 6 bases, with 11 bases left in between. This CDR3 has 15 residues. CDR1 and CDR2 from the germline V gene are LGHNA and YSLEER. CDR3 in amino acids: CASSQEGRAAGELFF. CDR3 sequence (DNA): TGCGCCAGCAGCCAAGAAGGCAGGGCGGCCGGGGAGCTGTTTTTT.

The V call is TRBV5-6, the J call TRBJ1-1; 7 bases are shared with TRBD1. Trimming cost V 0 bases and J 4 bases; bases outside gene matches: 18. This CDR3 has 19 amino acids. Per the germline V gene, CDR1 is SGHDT and CDR2 is YYEEEE. The CDR3 DNA follows: TGTGCCAGCAGCTTGGAGGCTTTCCGGGACCCAGGGGGAAGCACTGAAGCTTTCTTT. Its translation is CASSLEAFRDPGGSTEAFF.

The V gene is TRBV6-5, the J gene TRBJ2-3; tentatively, D is TRBD1 (5 bases). The V end lost 2 bases, the J end lost 1 base, and 13 bases lay between the germline ends. CDR1 MNHEY and CDR2 SVGAGI come from the germline V gene. The CDR3 loop spans 16 amino acids. Written as DNA, the CDR3 is TGTGCCAGCAGTTACCAGGGCCCCTGGGGCACAGATACGCAGTATTTT. Protein: CASSYQGPWGTDTQYF.

V usage is TRBV30 and J usage is TRBJ2-2; perhaps TRBD1 as D (6 bases). Deletions cut 2 bases from V and 4 bases from J, with 8 bases between. The CDR3 covers 13 residues. CDR1 GTSNPN and CDR2 SVGIG come from the germline V gene (reference sequence). The CDR3 region is CAWSTGSTGELFF. The CDR3 DNA reads as TGTGCCTGGAGTACAGGGAGCACCGGGGAGCTGTTTTTT.

The J gene is TRBJ1-4, the V gene TRBV15, with D hard to call. Germline assignment: CDR1 LNHNV and CDR2 YYDKDF (reference sequence). Trimming cost V 1 base and J 5 bases, with 11 bases left between them. This CDR3 spans 15 amino acids. The CDR3 region is CATSRVKGQNEKLFF. The CDR3 coding sequence is TGTGCCACCAGCAGAGTTAAAGGTCAGAATGAAAAACTGTTTTTT. The full variable domain, its missing parts supplied by reference TRBV15 and TRBJ1-4, is DAMVIQNPRYQVTQFGKPVTLSCSQTLNHNVMYWYQQKSSQAPKLLFHYYDKDFNNEADTPDNFQSRRPNTSFCFLDIRSPGLGDTAMYLCATSRVKGQNEKLFFGSGTQLSVL.

With regard to this clone: Relative to the germline gene, one junction end is altered; a read error may explain this. The rearrangement uses TRBV15 and TRBJ1-4; unclear D gene. The CDR3 totals 12 residues. Germline V gives CDR1 LNHNV, CDR2 YYDKDF (reference sequence). The CDR3 sequence is CATRGKDEKLFF. The CDR3 nucleotides read TGCGCCACCAGAGGGAAAGATGAAAAACTGTTTTTT.

The CDR3 bases are TGTGCCAGCAGCCAAAACTATGGCTACACCTTC. Protein: CASSQNYGYTF. The chain combines TRBV5-4 with TRBJ1-2; unclear D gene. With 4 bases removed from V and 2 bases from J, the gap between germline ends came to 3 bases. Germline V gene sequence: CDR1 SGHNT, CDR2 YYREEE (reference sequence). The CDR3 totals 11 residues.

The chain uses TRBV11-2 and TRBJ2-3; TRBD2 matches 9 bases. Germline V gene sequence: CDR1 SGHAT, CDR2 FQNNGV. The CDR3 sequence is 15 residues long. The trim removed 7 bases at V and 2 bases at J, leaving 7 bases unmatched. The CDR3 here is CASKSGGPFTDTQYF. The CDR3 region has the DNA TGTGCCAGCAAAAGCGGGGGGCCTTTCACAGATACGCAGTATTTT.

This sequence joins TRBV7-9 and TRBJ1-3, with D possibly being TRBD1 (5 bases). Trimming left V 5 bases short and J 4 bases short, with 15 bases between. The CDR3 is made up of 15 amino acids. The germline V gene has CDR1 SEHNR and CDR2 FQNEAQ (reference sequence). CDR3 in amino acids: CASSARQGTGNTIYF. CDR3 DNA sequence: TGTGCCAGCAGCGCCAGGCAGGGTACGGGAAACACCATATATTTT.

This clone appeared once. V is TRBV29-1 and J is TRBJ2-6; D is unresolved. Germline values: CDR1 SQVTM, CDR2 ANQGSEA. Trimming cost V 4 bases and J 0 bases, with 4 bases left between them. The CDR3 covers 13 residues. The CDR3 protein is CSVGSSGANVLTF. DNA for the CDR3: TGCAGCGTTGGTTCCTCTGGGGCCAACGTCCTGACTTTC.

The chain is built from TRBV15 and TRBJ1-2; 10 bases fit TRBD1. Germline CDR1 and CDR2: LNHNV and YYDKDF (reference sequence). CDR3 length equals 14 residues. J lost 8 bases, V lost 1 base, and 4 bases had no gene match. Here the CDR3 reads CATSRGQGAWGYTF. The CDR3, as DNA: TGTGCCACCAGCAGAGGACAGGGGGCTTGGGGCTACACCTTC.

The chain joins TRBV9 to TRBJ2-1, with 7 bases lining up with TRBD2. This CDR3 is 14 amino acids long. J was trimmed by 5 bases and V by 3 bases; bases with no gene match: 5. The germline gives CDR1 SGDLS, CDR2 YYNGEE. The CDR3 sequence: CASSDRLADNEQFF. The CDR3 region has the DNA TGTGCCAGCAGCGACCGGCTAGCGGACAATGAGCAGTTCTTC.

CDR3 sequence reads: CASSLVTGGNQPQHF. CDR3 nucleotides: TGTGCCAGCAGCTTAGTTACAGGGGGGAATCAGCCCCAGCATTTT. This chain uses TRBV7-2 with TRBJ1-5, with TRBD1 matching over 8 bases. With 1 base clipped from V and 4 bases from J, the junction kept 3 bases outside the gene matches. CDR3 size: 15 residues. Germline V gives CDR1 SGHTA, CDR2 FQGNSA.

The CDR3 DNA reads as TGCGCCAGCAGCTTGCGGGAACAGGCTAATTCACCCCTCCACTTT. This codes for CASSLREQANSPLHF. The rearrangement links TRBV5-1 to TRBJ1-6; TRBD1 is a possible D gene (5 bases). This CDR3 is 15 amino acids long. Germline V gene lookup returns CDR1 SGHRS and CDR2 YFSETQ. V lost 1 base to trimming and J lost 6 bases, with 11 bases between them. Together with reference TRBV5-1 and TRBJ1-6, the CDR3 gives the full variable domain: KAGVTQTPRYLIKTRGQQVTLSCSPISGHRSVSWYQQTPGQGLQFLFEYFSETQRNKGNFPGRFSGRQFSNSRSEMNVSTLELGDSALYLCASSLREQANSPLHFGNGTRLTVT.

V and J are TRBV6-4 and TRBJ2-3; TRBD1 or TRBD2 may be the D gene (5 bases each). The V end was cut by 0 bases, the J end by 6 bases, with 16 bases between. This CDR3 comprises 16 residues. CDR1 MRHNA and CDR2 SNTAGT come from the germline V gene. The CDR3 spells CASSDSGTGGRDTQYF. The CDR3 nucleotides are TGTGCCAGCAGTGACTCGGGGACGGGCGGCAGGGATACGCAGTATTTT.

V gene TRBV9 combines with J gene TRBJ1-2, with D unclear. Trimming removed 0 bases from V and 4 bases from J, with 13 bases in between. The CDR3 extends over 15 amino acids. CDR1 and CDR2 from the germline V gene are SGDLS and YYNGEE. CDR3 amino acids: CASSVAHTGTYGYTF. CDR3 sequence (DNA): TGTGCCAGCAGCGTAGCGCATACCGGCACCTATGGCTACACCTTC. Together with reference TRBV9 and TRBJ1-2, the CDR3 gives the full variable domain: DSGVTQTPKHLITATGQRVTLRCSPRSGDLSVYWYQQSLDQGLQFLIQYYNGEERAKGNILERFSAQQFPDLHSELNLSSLELGDSALYFCASSVAHTGTYGYTFGSGTRLTVV.

The chain links TRBV19 to TRBJ2-2, with D unresolved. Trimming left V 0 bases short and J 4 bases short, with 3 bases between. CDR1 LNHDA and CDR2 SQIVND come from the germline V gene (reference sequence). CDR3 length: 13 amino acids. The CDR3 region has the DNA TGTGCCAGTAGTATAGAGGTCACCGGGGAGCTGTTTTTT. As protein: CASSIEVTGELFF.

This clone was picked up one time. The chain joins TRBV5-1 to TRBJ2-2; unclear D gene. From germline, CDR1 is SGHRS and CDR2 YFSETQ. This CDR3 contains 15 residues. V was shortened by 6 bases and J by 1 base, with 13 bases between the two germline ends. The CDR3 nucleotides read TGCGCCAGCACCTTCTCCATTCTGAACACCGGGGAGCTGTTTTTT. This translates into CASTFSILNTGELFF.